This T cell receptor (beta chain) stems from a study of sequential checkpoint blockade in melanoma. Study in general: Both treatment sequences were followed by maintenance nivolumab.

This table comes from immunoSEQ multiplex PCR, and its TCRdb copy is limited to in-frame clones, with some not included. The sample holds over 9,500 clones, roughly three fifths seen once. Specified treatment: randomized to nivolumab then ipilimumab (arm A) or the reverse (arm B). None of the patients previously received DNA-damaging chemotherapy. The clonotype originates from a human donor with melanoma. This specimen was CD8+ T cells sorted from blood (inferred from file names), taken from a patient given nivolumab and ipilimumab in sequence.

CDR3 amino acids: CASSLELAGSGELFF. The CDR3 DNA reads as TGTGCCAGCAGTCTCGAGCTAGCGGGGTCCGGGGAGCTGTTTTTT. The chain links TRBV27 to TRBJ2-2; 9 nucleotides line up with TRBD2. The CDR3 runs 15 residues. The ends lost 5 bases at V and 6 bases at J; junction bases unmatched: 7. The germline V gene encodes CDR1 MNHEY and CDR2 SMNVEV (reference sequence).